This TCR beta chain stems from a study of beta chain features in type 1 diabetes. Overall study context: Over all samples combined, 90 million to 140 million sorted cells were examined. Study outcomes and limitations: All four CD4+ subsets from Type 1 diabetes patients carried moderately but significantly shorter TCRB CDR3s. The cDNA sequencing approach could over-represent high-TCR-expressing cells. Diminished insertions and augmented deletions at VDJ junctions characterized type 1 diabetes patients.

Turning to this clone: What it binds is not known.

This CDR3 is built from 14 residues. Between the trimmed V and J ends, which lost 3 bases and 7 bases, there was a span of 14 bases. In germline, CDR1 is SGHNT, CDR2 YYREEE (reference sequence). The isolated RNA, all of it, was reverse transcribed, so expressed TCRB transcripts were what got sequenced. Reads from naive, central memory and regulatory T cell samples averaged about 3.3 million. Produced via immunoSEQ multiplex PCR; TCRdb's table is partial and in-frame only. The table has 400,000 or so clones, around an eighth seen once. The chain is built from TRBV5-4 and TRBJ1-5; a weak D match, TRBD1 (5 bases). The source is a woman between 18 and 29 years old with type 1 diabetes. The specimen sequenced was naive CD4+ T cells from blood. For the CDR3, the DNA is TGTGCCAGCAGCTCGGCTGGGGCAGGACAGCCCCAGCATTTT. It is translated as CASSSAGAGQPQHF.